Below, 24 T cell receptor beta chains from the same sample are listed, as sequenced in a study of blood T cell repertoires in COVID-19. TCRdb keeps only in-frame clones here, not all; method: immunoSEQ multiplex PCR. The sample lists some 120,000 clones; 82% were seen once. The sequencing input was peripheral blood. The receptors here all came from a human donor in a cohort sampled during active COVID-19.

A single count supports this clone. The chain employs TRBV6-5 and TRBJ2-1, with 11 bases aligning to TRBD1. With V trimmed by 6 bases and J by 6 bases, 7 bases remained unmatched. The CDR3 contains 15 residues. Germline loops: CDR1 MNHEY, CDR2 SVGAGI. The CDR3 sequence is CASRSGTGGFNEQFF. In DNA, the CDR3 is TGTGCCAGCAGGTCCGGGACAGGGGGATTCAATGAGCAGTTCTTC.

This clone was seen only a few times. The chain employs TRBV27 and TRBJ2-7; no reliable D call. The length of the CDR3 is 12 residues. Germline lookup yields CDR1 MNHEY and CDR2 SMNVEV (reference sequence). V lost 8 bases, J lost 2 bases, and 10 bases lay in between. CDR3 region: CASSRLPYEQYF. CDR3 coding DNA: TGTGCCAGCTCAAGACTTCCCTACGAGCAGTACTTC.

This chain links TRBV18 with TRBJ1-1, with a tentative D call TRBD1 (5 bases). V lost 3 bases and J lost 4, with 12 bases in between. Germline V lookup: CDR1 KGHSH, CDR2 LQKENI. The CDR3 has 14 residues. Here the CDR3 DNA reads TGTGCCAGCTCACCGCAGGGAATTGGCACTGAAGCTTTCTTT. This translates into CASSPQGIGTEAFF.

This clone was found a few times. The chain couples TRBV5-6 to TRBJ1-5, with 9 bases fitting TRBD1. The CDR3 is made up of 15 amino acids. Germline V gene sequence: CDR1 SGHDT, CDR2 YYEEEE. The junction had 6 bases not matched to a gene; V was cut back by 1 base and J by 7 bases. CDR3: CASSLSQGAWQPQHF. In DNA form, the CDR3 reads TGTGCCAGCAGCTTGTCACAGGGGGCTTGGCAGCCCCAGCATTTT.

This chain joins TRBV6-2 or TRBV6-3 and TRBJ2-3; TRBD2 matches 8 bases. CDR3 length: 15 residues. Germline-derived CDR1 and CDR2 are MNHEY and SVGEGT. J was trimmed by 2 bases and V by 5 bases; bases with no gene match: 6. The CDR3 reads CASSHPTSATDTQYF. In nucleotides, the CDR3 is TGTGCCAGCAGTCACCCGACTAGCGCCACAGATACGCAGTATTTT.

The chain employs TRBV6-5 and TRBJ2-7, with a possible D match to TRBD2 (6 bases). The CDR3 is 14 amino acids. In germline, CDR1 is MNHEY, CDR2 SVGAGI. V gave up 0 bases and J gave up 4 bases, with 10 bases separating them. The CDR3: CASSYSAGMYEQYF. The CDR3 DNA follows: TGTGCCAGCAGTTACTCGGCGGGGATGTACGAGCAGTACTTC.

The J gene is TRBJ2-5, the V gene TRBV7-8; D is possibly TRBD2 (5 bases). The CDR3 runs 14 residues. The germline CDR1 and CDR2 sequences are SGHVS and FQNEAQ. Trimming removed 1 base at V and 2 bases at J, with 8 bases between. The DNA of the CDR3 is TGTGCCAGCAGCTTAGGTCCGGGGCAAGAGACCCAGTACTTC. This codes for CASSLGPGQETQYF.

The J gene is TRBJ2-5, the V gene TRBV6-5; D remains ambiguous. V shed 5 bases and J shed 4 bases, with 11 bases lying between them. Germline lookup yields CDR1 MNHEY and CDR2 SVGAGI. The CDR3 covers 13 residues. The CDR3 protein is CASSQRLGETQYF. CDR3 coding DNA: TGTGCCAGCAGTCAAAGACTTGGAGAGACCCAGTACTTC.

This clone was seen a handful of times. The chain recombines TRBV5-1 with TRBJ1-3; 8 nucleotides agree with TRBD1. The V and J ends lost 4 bases and 4 bases, in that order; junction bases with no gene match: 1. CDR3 length equals 13 residues. Germline-derived CDR1 and CDR2 are SGHRS and YFSETQ. CDR3 sequence reads: CASSRTGGNTIYF. DNA for the CDR3: TGCGCCAGCAGCCGGACAGGGGGAAACACCATATATTTT.

This clone was seen a few times. CDR3 sequence reads: CASSKSTGSHGYTF. In nucleotides, the CDR3 is TGTGCCAGCAGCAAATCGACAGGGTCCCATGGCTACACCTTC. V is TRBV21-1 and J is TRBJ1-2; TRBD1 reflects the table's D call only, with no check against the DNA. TRBV21-1 is termed a pseudogene. The CDR3 runs to 14 residues.

This chain joins TRBV7-9 and TRBJ1-3; TRBD1 matches at 7 bases. CDR3 length: 14 amino acids. Germline CDR1 SEHNR, CDR2 FQNEAQ (reference sequence). J lost 0 bases, V lost 6 bases, and 2 bases had no gene match. The DNA for the CDR3 is TGTGCCAGCAGACGACAGGGCTCTGGAAACACCATATATTTT. It specifies CASRRQGSGNTIYF. Full variable domain (rest looked up from reference TRBV7-9 and TRBJ1-3): DTGVSQNPRHKITKRGQNVTFRCDPISEHNRLYWYRQTLGQGPEFLTYFQNEAQLEKSRLLSDRFSAERPKGSFSTLEIQRTEQGDSAMYLCASRRQGSGNTIYFGEGSWLTVV.

This chain links TRBV6-5 with TRBJ1-3; 10 bases agree with TRBD1. The CDR3 has 16 residues. With 4 bases clipped from V and 2 bases from J, the junction kept 5 bases outside the gene matches. Germline CDR1 reads MNHEY; CDR2 reads SVGAGI. CDR3 bases: TGTGCCAGCAGTTGGGGACAGGGGTGGACTGGAAACACCATATATTTT. Translated, it gives CASSWGQGWTGNTIYF.

V and J are TRBV6-5 and TRBJ2-5; D is perhaps TRBD1 (6 bases). The CDR3 is 14 residues long. Germline V CDR1 and CDR2: MNHEY, SVGAGI. V dropped 1 base and J dropped 3 bases, with 9 bases sitting between them. The CDR3 coding sequence is TGTGCCAGCAGTTACTGGGGGCCGGAAGAGACCCAGTACTTC. It translates to CASSYWGPEETQYF.

The J gene is TRBJ2-5, the V gene TRBV5-1; 8 bases align to TRBD1. CDR1 and CDR2 from the germline V gene are SGHRS and YFSETQ. This CDR3 comprises 14 residues. The J segment lost 1 base and the V segment lost 7 bases, leaving 6 bases of the junction unmatched. The CDR3 protein is CASQGANAQETQYF. In DNA, the CDR3 is TGCGCCAGCCAGGGGGCGAACGCCCAAGAGACCCAGTACTTC.

This clone was seen more than once but under ten times. V usage is TRBV18 and J usage is TRBJ2-7; perhaps TRBD2 as D (5 bases). Germline V gene lookup returns CDR1 KGHSH and CDR2 LQKENI. The CDR3 sequence is 11 residues long. Trimming shortened V by 6 bases and J by 5 bases, and 8 bases separated the two germline ends. The chain's CDR3 is CASSAGNEQYF. The CDR3 DNA is TGTGCCAGCTCGGCCGGGAACGAGCAGTACTTC.

The chain links TRBV2 to TRBJ2-5, with D maybe TRBD2 (6 bases). Germline CDR1 is SNHLY and CDR2 is FYNNEI. V lost 2 bases and J lost 5, with 15 bases in between. The CDR3 loop spans 15 amino acids. CDR3 sequence reads: CASSERGGFLETQYF. The CDR3 DNA is TGTGCCAGCAGTGAACGGGGAGGCTTTTTGGAGACCCAGTACTTC.

In regard to this clone: The junction departs from the called germline gene at one end, perhaps through a read error. J is TRBJ2-3 and V is TRBV11-2; TRBD2 aligns across 9 bases. Germline CDR1 is SGHAT and CDR2 is FQNNGV. The CDR3 loop spans 17 amino acids. The CDR3 reads CASSLAPPGTSRDTQYF. The CDR3 DNA reads as TGTGCCAGCAGCTTAGCCCCGCCCGGGACTAGCAGAGATACGCAGTATTTT.

This sequence joins TRBV19 and TRBJ2-1, with 13 nucleotides matching TRBD2. Trimming cost V 5 bases and J 7 bases; bases outside gene matches: 17. Germline V lookup: CDR1 LNHDA, CDR2 SQIVND (reference sequence). The CDR3 is 19 residues long. The CDR3 coding sequence is TGTGCCAGTAGTTCAGCATCAACAACTAGCGGGGGGGCCCAGAATGAGCAGTTCTTC. Its protein product is CASSSASTTSGGAQNEQFF.

V gene TRBV5-4 combines with J gene TRBJ2-3, with 9 bases identical to TRBD1. The CDR3 has 15 residues. The V gene's germline CDR1 is SGHNT and CDR2 YYREEE (reference sequence). Losses at the gene ends were 4 bases for V and 5 bases for J; bases not matched to a gene: 8. The CDR3 sequence: CASSPRDRVGDTQYF. CDR3 nucleotides: TGTGCCAGCAGCCCCCGGGACAGGGTGGGAGATACGCAGTATTTT.

This chain connects TRBV19 to TRBJ1-5, with D possibly matching TRBD1 (6 bases). The V end lost 6 bases, the J end lost 1 base, and 13 bases lay between the germline ends. The CDR3 extends over 15 amino acids. Germline loops: CDR1 LNHDA, CDR2 SQIVND (reference sequence). The CDR3 here is CASRVRDTSNQPQHF. CDR3 nucleotides: TGTGCCAGTAGGGTCCGGGACACCAGCAATCAGCCCCAGCATTTT. Full variable domain (remainder filled in from reference TRBV19 and TRBJ1-5): DGGITQSPKYLFRKEGQNVTLSCEQNLNHDAMYWYRQDPGQGLRLIYYSQIVNDFQKGDIAEGYSVSREKKESFPLTVTSAQKNPTAFYLCASRVRDTSNQPQHFGDGTRLSIL.

The chain recombines TRBV10-1 with TRBJ1-1, with 9 bases fitting TRBD1. CDR1 WNHNN and CDR2 SYGVQD come from the germline V gene (reference sequence). Trimming at V came to 6 bases and at J to 3 bases, leaving 8 bases not matched to a gene. The CDR3 length is 15 residues. Here the CDR3 DNA reads TGCGCCAGCAGCACGGGTTGGACAGGGGACACTGAAGCTTTCTTT. Its translation is CASSTGWTGDTEAFF.

The chain is built from TRBV10-3 and TRBJ2-7; the D gene is possibly TRBD2 (6 bases). The CDR3 is 14 amino acids. From germline, CDR1 is ENHRY and CDR2 SYGVKD. V dropped 5 bases and J dropped 2 bases, with 13 bases sitting between them. CDR3 loop: CAISYRDSTYEQYF. Written as DNA, the CDR3 is TGTGCCATCAGTTACCGGGACTCTACCTACGAGCAGTACTTC.

The sample holds a few counts of this clone. The V and J genes are TRBV2 and TRBJ2-2; TRBD2 matches at 14 bases. The CDR3 extends over 15 amino acids. Per the germline V gene, CDR1 is SNHLY and CDR2 is FYNNEI. With V trimmed by 6 bases and J by 5 bases, 2 bases remained unmatched. CDR3 nucleotides: TGTGCCAGCAGCGGACTAGCGGGGGGAACCGGGGAGCTGTTTTTT. Translation gives CASSGLAGGTGELFF.

The gene calls are TRBV2 and TRBJ2-7, with TRBD1 identical over 9 bases. After removal of 6 bases from V and 3 bases from J, the junction contained 9 bases not matched to a gene. The CDR3 has 15 residues. Germline CDR1 reads SNHLY; CDR2 reads FYNNEI. The CDR3 here is CASRETGGGNYEQYF. CDR3 bases: TGTGCCAGCAGGGAGACAGGGGGGGGTAACTACGAGCAGTACTTC.